This is a list of T cell receptor beta chains from one sample in a study of human T cells and chemical hapten exposure. TCRdb used MiXCR to reprocess the RACE reads, holding one entry per CDR3 protein. Among 350,000 to 400,000 distinct CDR3 sequences listed, 4.5% to 6% were seen once. The sample consisted of whole blood, taken in connection with sensitization to the hapten diphenylcyclopropenone (DPC). These receptors were taken from a woman aged 45-65 years with alopecia areata. Some clones in this sample may be carry-over from other donors' samples. The CDR3 runs from the conserved cysteine through the conserved F or W. Each record gives: D gene, V gene, CDR3 length, clone size, J gene, CDR3 protein, CDR3 DNA. A D gene is named only where the DNA matches it firmly. Only part of the rows carry a size: once, few, many, or a class if the clone is expanded.

TRBD1	TRBV10-1	15	many	TRBJ1-5	CASSVGQESNQPQHF	TGCGCCAGCAGTGTAGGACAGGAGAGCAATCAGCCCCAGCATTTT
-	TRBV7-9	14	many	TRBJ2-1	CASSKDSSYNEQFF	TGTGCCAGCAGCAAAGACAGCTCCTACAATGAGCAGTTCTTC
-	TRBV30	11	-	TRBJ2-1	CAWSADNEQFF	TGTGCCTGGAGTGCGGACAATGAGCAGTTCTTC
-	TRBV6-6	13	many	TRBJ2-7	CASSFGETYEQYF	TGTGCCAGTAGCTTTGGGGAGACCTACGAGCAGTACTTC
-	TRBV20-1	12	many	TRBJ2-3	CSARSQADTQYF	TGCAGTGCTAGATCTCAAGCAGATACGCAGTATTTT
-	TRBV9	12	-	TRBJ2-3	CASNGDTDTQYF	TGTGCCAGCAACGGGGACACAGATACGCAGTATTTT
-	TRBV12-3/TRBV12-4	14	few	TRBJ1-1	CASSLGARGTEAFF	TGTGCCAGCAGTTTAGGGGCGAGGGGCACTGAAGCTTTCTTT
TRBD1	TRBV6-1	15	many	TRBJ2-5	CASSIQQGIQETQYF	TGTGCCAGCAGTATACAACAGGGGATACAAGAGACCCAGTACTTC
-	TRBV12-3/TRBV12-4	15	few	TRBJ2-2	CASSPQTGWTGELFF	TGTGCCAGCAGTCCTCAGACAGGATGGACCGGGGAGCTGTTTTTT
-	TRBV12-3/TRBV12-4	15	many	TRBJ2-7	CASSLGQLTTYEQYF	TGTGCCAGCAGTTTAGGTCAGTTAACTACCTACGAGCAGTACTTC
-	TRBV29-1	16	many	TRBJ2-1	CSVEDRVGTYYNEQFF	TGCAGCGTTGAAGACAGGGTGGGCACTTACTACAATGAGCAGTTCTTC
-	TRBV12-3/TRBV12-4	13	many	TRBJ1-6	CASSFSENSPLHF	TGTGCCAGCAGTTTTTCAGAAAATTCACCCCTCCACTTT
-	TRBV5-5	16	-	TRBJ2-1	CASSLEASSSYNEQFF	TGTGCCAGCAGCTTGGAGGCCTCCAGCTCCTACAATGAGCAGTTCTTC
-	TRBV7-2	17	few	TRBJ1-5	CASSHPDGTGGNQPQHF	TGTGCCAGCAGCCACCCCGACGGCACGGGAGGCAATCAGCCCCAGCATTTT
-	TRBV2	14	few	TRBJ1-4	CASSEQGTDGKLFF	TGTGCCAGCAGTGAGCAAGGGACCGACGGAAAACTGTTTTTT
-	TRBV7-9	14	many	TRBJ1-2	CASSRGRGDYGYTF	TGTGCCAGCAGCCGAGGGCGGGGCGACTATGGCTACACCTTC
TRBD2	TRBV4-3	14	many	TRBJ2-7	CASSQELAEREQYF	TGCGCCAGCAGCCAAGAACTAGCGGAACGAGAGCAGTACTTC
TRBD1	TRBV5-1	16	many	TRBJ2-6	CASSWTGGSGANVLTF	TGCGCCAGCAGCTGGACAGGGGGCTCTGGGGCCAACGTCCTGACTTTC
TRBD1	TRBV12-3/TRBV12-4	17	-	TRBJ1-4	CASSSTGGAGSFKKLFF	TGTGCCAGCAGTTCAACAGGGGGCGCGGGCTCTTTCAAAAAACTGTTTTTT
-	TRBV10-3	14	-	TRBJ1-6	CATTQGNDNSPLHF	TGTGCCACCACCCAGGGGAACGATAATTCACCCCTCCACTTT
-	TRBV2	13	many	TRBJ1-2	CASKAESDYGYTF	TGTGCCAGCAAGGCGGAATCGGACTATGGCTACACCTTC
-	TRBV7-6	14	few	TRBJ2-1	CASSLAHPGYEQFF	TGTGCCAGCAGCTTGGCCCACCCAGGATACGAGCAGTTCTTC
TRBD2	TRBV6-2/TRBV6-3	16	-	TRBJ2-3	CASRPLRREWEDTQYF	TGTGCCAGCAGGCCCCTACGGCGGGAGTGGGAAGATACGCAGTATTTT
TRBD1	TRBV6-1	15	few	TRBJ1-1	CASRPQGAGTTEAFF	TGTGCCAGCAGACCACAGGGGGCCGGGACCACTGAAGCTTTCTTT
-	TRBV28	14	-	TRBJ1-5	CASSSLGTNQPQHF	TGTGCCAGCAGTTCCCTCGGGACTAATCAGCCCCAGCATTTT
TRBD1	TRBV12-3/TRBV12-4	14	few	TRBJ1-2	CASSFTGANYGYTF	TGTGCCAGCAGTTTTACAGGGGCGAACTATGGCTACACCTTC
TRBD2	TRBV6-5	15	many	TRBJ2-5	CASTGGLAGPETQYF	TGTGCCAGCACCGGGGGACTAGCGGGACCAGAGACCCAGTACTTC
TRBD2	TRBV12-5	14	-	TRBJ2-5	CASALGLAPVTQYF	TGTGCTAGTGCCTTGGGACTAGCGCCCGTTACCCAGTACTTC
TRBD2	TRBV9	15	once	TRBJ2-3	CASSPGGVPTDTQYF	TGTGCCAGCAGCCCCGGGGGGGTTCCCACAGATACGCAGTATTTT
-	TRBV12-3/TRBV12-4	12	many	TRBJ2-6	CASSVGANVLTF	TGTGCCAGCAGTGTGGGGGCCAACGTCCTGACTTTC